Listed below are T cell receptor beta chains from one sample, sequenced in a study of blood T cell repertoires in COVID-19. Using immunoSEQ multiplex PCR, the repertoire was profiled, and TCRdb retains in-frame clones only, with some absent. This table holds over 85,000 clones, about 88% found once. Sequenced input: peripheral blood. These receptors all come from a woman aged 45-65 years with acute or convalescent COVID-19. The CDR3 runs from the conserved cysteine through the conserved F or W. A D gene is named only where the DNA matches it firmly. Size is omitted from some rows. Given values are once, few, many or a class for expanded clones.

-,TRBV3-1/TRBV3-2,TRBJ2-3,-,CASSKRRMTSSTDTQYF,TGTGCCAGCAGCAAAAGAAGAATGACATCTAGCACAGATACGCAGTATTTT
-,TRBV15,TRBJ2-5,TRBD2,CATSPSGGRETQYF,TGTGCCACCAGCCCGAGCGGGGGCCGGGAGACCCAGTACTTC
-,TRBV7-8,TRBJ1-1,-,CASSSMGGVVTEAFF,TGTGCCAGCAGCTCAATGGGGGGGGTTGTCACTGAAGCTTTCTTT
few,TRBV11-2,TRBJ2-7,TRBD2,CASSLALAGPYEQYF,TGTGCCAGCAGCTTAGCGCTAGCGGGTCCCTACGAGCAGTACTTC
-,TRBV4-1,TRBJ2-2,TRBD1,CASNLQGSNTGELFF,TGCGCCAGCAACCTACAGGGGTCAAACACCGGGGAGCTGTTTTTT
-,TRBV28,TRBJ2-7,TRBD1,CASETRTGGVYEQYF,TGTGCCAGCGAAACTCGGACAGGGGGCGTCTACGAGCAGTACTTC
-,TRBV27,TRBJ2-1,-,CASSLNQVAYNEQFF,TGTGCCAGCAGTTTAAATCAGGTAGCGTACAATGAGCAGTTCTTC
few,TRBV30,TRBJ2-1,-,CAWSPGTFYNEQFF,TGTGCCTGGAGTCCGGGGACTTTCTACAATGAGCAGTTCTTC
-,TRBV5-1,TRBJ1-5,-,CASRAGQDSNQPQHF,TGCGCCAGCAGAGCAGGGCAAGACAGCAATCAGCCCCAGCATTTT
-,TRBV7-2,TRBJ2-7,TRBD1,CASSLSTGQAYEQYF,TGTGCCAGCAGCTTATCTACGGGACAGGCGTACGAGCAGTACTTC
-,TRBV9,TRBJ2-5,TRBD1,CASSVGQGAETQYF,TGTGCCAGCAGCGTAGGACAGGGGGCAGAGACCCAGTACTTC
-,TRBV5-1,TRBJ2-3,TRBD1,CASSVRTGQRGDTQYF,TGCGCCAGCAGCGTCCGGACAGGACAGCGTGGAGATACGCAGTATTTT
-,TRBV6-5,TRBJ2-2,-,CASTQNTGELFF,TGTGCCAGCACCCAGAACACCGGGGAGCTGTTTTTT
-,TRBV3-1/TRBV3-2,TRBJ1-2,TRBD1,CASSPRKGAAGYTF,TGTGCCAGCAGCCCTAGGAAGGGGGCAGCTGGCTACACCTTC
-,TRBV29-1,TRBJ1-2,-,CSVDDRNGYTF,TGCAGCGTTGACGACAGGAATGGCTACACCTTC
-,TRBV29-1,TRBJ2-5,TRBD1,CSVETGGRETQYF,TGCAGCGTTGAAACAGGGGGCCGCGAGACCCAGTACTTC
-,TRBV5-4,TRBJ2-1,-,CASSSDFDSYNEQFF,TGTGCCAGCAGCTCCGACTTTGATTCCTACAATGAGCAGTTCTTC
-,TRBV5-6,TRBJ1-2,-,CASSFEQINYGYTF,TGTGCCAGCAGCTTTGAACAGATTAACTATGGCTACACCTTC
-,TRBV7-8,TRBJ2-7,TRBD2,CASSRLAGVYEQYF,TGTGCCAGCAGCCGTCTAGCGGGAGTCTACGAGCAGTACTTC
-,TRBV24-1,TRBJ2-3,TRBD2,CATSLAGGGMDTQYF,TGTGCCACCAGCCTAGCGGGAGGGGGGATGGATACGCAGTATTTT
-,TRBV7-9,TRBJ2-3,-,CASSASDSLIDTQYF,TGTGCCAGCAGCGCCTCGGACAGCCTGATTGATACGCAGTATTTT
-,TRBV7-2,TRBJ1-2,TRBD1,CASSRDRGKTNYGYTF,TGTGCCAGCAGCCGGGACAGGGGGAAGACTAACTATGGCTACACCTTC
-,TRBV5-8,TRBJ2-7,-,CASVGSYEQYF,TGTGCCAGCGTCGGGTCCTACGAGCAGTACTTC
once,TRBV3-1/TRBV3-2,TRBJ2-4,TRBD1,CASSQAGTGGLTIQYF,TGTGCCAGCAGCCAAGCCGGGACAGGGGGGTTAACGATTCAGTACTTC
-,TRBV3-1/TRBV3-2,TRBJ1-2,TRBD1,CASSHGDREQANYGYTF,TGTGCCAGCAGCCACGGGGACAGGGAACAAGCTAACTATGGCTACACCTTC
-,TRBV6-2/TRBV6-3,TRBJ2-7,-,CASSYSGPSYEQYF,TGTGCCAGCAGTTACAGCGGGCCCTCCTACGAGCAGTACTTC